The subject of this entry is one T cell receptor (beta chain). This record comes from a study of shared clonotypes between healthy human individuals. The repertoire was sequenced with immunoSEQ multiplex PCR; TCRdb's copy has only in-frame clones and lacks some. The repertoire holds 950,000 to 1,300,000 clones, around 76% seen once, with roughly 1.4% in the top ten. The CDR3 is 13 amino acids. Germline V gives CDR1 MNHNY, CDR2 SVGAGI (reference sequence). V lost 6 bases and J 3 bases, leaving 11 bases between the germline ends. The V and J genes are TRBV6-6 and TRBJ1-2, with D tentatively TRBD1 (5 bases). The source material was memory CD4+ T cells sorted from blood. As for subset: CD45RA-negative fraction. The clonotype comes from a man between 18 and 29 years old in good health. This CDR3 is CASRLRGDYGYTF. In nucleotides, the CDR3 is TGTGCCAGCAGACTTCGGGGCGACTATGGCTACACCTTC.